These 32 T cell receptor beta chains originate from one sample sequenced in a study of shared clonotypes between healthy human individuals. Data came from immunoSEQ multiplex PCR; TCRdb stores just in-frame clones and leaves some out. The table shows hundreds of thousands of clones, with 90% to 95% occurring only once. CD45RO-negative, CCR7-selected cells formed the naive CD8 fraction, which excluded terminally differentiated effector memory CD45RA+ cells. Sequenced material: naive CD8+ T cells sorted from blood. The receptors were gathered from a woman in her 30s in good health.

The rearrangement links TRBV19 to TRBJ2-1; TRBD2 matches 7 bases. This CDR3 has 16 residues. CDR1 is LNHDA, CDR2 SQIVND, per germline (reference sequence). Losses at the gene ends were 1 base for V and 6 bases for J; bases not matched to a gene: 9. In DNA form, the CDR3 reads TGTGCCAGTAGTATAGTTGGACGCGGGGGATTCAATGAGCAGTTCTTC. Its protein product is CASSIVGRGGFNEQFF.

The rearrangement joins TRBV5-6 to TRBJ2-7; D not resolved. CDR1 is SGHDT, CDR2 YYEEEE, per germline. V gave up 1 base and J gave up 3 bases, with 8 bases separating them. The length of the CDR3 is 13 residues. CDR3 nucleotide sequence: TGTGCCAGCAGCTTGCAGGACCACTACGAGCAGTACTTC. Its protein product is CASSLQDHYEQYF. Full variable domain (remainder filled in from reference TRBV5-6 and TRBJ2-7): DAGVTQSPTHLIKTRGQQVTLRCSPKSGHDTVSWYQQALGQGPQFIFQYYEEEERQRGNFPDRFSGHQFPNYSSELNVNALLLGDSALYLCASSLQDHYEQYFGPGTRLTVT.

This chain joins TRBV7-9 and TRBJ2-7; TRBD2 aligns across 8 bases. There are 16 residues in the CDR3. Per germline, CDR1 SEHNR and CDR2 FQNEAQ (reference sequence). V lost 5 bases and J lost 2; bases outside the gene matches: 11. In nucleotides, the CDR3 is TGTGCCAGCAGCCCAGAAGGGGGGACTAGACCCTACGAGCAGTACTTC. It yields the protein CASSPEGGTRPYEQYF.

The CDR3 sequence is CASSAPGLATYEQFF. CDR3 nucleotides: TGTGCCAGCAGCGCACCGGGACTAGCGACGTATGAGCAGTTCTTC. The rearrangement uses TRBV7-2 and TRBJ2-1; 10 nucleotides agree with TRBD2. The CDR3 spans 15 residues. V lost 5 bases and J lost 8; bases outside the gene matches: 9. Germline V CDR1 and CDR2: SGHTA, FQGNSA.

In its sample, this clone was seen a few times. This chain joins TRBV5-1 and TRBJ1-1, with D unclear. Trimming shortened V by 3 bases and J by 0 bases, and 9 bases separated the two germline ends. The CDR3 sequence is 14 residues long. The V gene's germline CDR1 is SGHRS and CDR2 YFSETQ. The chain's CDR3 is CASSWRRMNTEAFF. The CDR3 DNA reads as TGCGCCAGCAGCTGGAGAAGAATGAACACTGAAGCTTTCTTT.

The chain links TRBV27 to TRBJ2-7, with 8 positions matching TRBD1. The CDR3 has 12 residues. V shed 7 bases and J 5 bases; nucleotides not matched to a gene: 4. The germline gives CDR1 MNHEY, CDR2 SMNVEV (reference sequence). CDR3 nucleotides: TGTGCCAGCAAGACAGGGGCCAACGAGCAGTACTTC. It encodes CASKTGANEQYF.

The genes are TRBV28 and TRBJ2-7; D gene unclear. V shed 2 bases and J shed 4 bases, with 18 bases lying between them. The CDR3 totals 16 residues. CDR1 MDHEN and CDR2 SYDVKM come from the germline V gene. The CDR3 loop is CASSLLRPTNGYEQYF. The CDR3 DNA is TGTGCCAGCAGTTTACTCCGGCCGACGAACGGGTACGAGCAGTACTTC.

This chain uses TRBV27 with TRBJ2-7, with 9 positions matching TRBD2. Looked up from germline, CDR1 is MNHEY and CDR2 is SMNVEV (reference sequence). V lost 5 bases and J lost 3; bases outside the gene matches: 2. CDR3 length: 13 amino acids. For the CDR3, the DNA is TGTGCCAGCAGTATGACTAGCGGCTACGAGCAGTACTTC. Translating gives CASSMTSGYEQYF.

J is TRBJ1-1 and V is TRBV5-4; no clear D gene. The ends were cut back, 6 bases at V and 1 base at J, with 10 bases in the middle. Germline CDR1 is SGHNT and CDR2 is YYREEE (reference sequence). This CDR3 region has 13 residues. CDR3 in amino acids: CASNPDGNTEAFF. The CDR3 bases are TGTGCCAGCAACCCAGACGGGAACACTGAAGCTTTCTTT. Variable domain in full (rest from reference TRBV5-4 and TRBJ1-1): ETGVTQSPTHLIKTRGQQVTLRCSSQSGHNTVSWYQQALGQGPQFIFQYYREEENGRGNFPPRFSGLQFPNYSSELNVNALELDDSALYLCASNPDGNTEAFFGQGTRLTVV.

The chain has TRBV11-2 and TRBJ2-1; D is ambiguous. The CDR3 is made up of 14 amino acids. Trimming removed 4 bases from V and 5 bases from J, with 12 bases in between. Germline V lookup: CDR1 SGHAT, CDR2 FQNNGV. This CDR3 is CASSSKVLNNEQFF. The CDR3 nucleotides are TGTGCCAGCAGCTCCAAGGTCCTAAACAATGAGCAGTTCTTC. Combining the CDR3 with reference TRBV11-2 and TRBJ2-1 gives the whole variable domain EAGVAQSPRYKIIEKRQSVAFWCNPISGHATLYWYQQILGQGPKLLIQFQNNGVVDDSQLPKDRFSAERLKGVDSTLKIQPAKLEDSAVYLCASSSKVLNNEQFFGPGTRLTVL.

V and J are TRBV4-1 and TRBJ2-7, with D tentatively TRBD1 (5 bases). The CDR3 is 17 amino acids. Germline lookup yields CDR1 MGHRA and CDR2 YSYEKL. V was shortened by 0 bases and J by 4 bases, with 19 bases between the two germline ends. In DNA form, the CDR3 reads TGCGCCAGCAGCCAAGAGGCGCAGGGAAGAGGATCGTACGAGCAGTACTTC. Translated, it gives CASSQEAQGRGSYEQYF.

CDR3 residues: CASSVGKGTYEQYF. For the CDR3, the DNA is TGTGCCAGCAGCGTAGGAAAGGGTACCTACGAGCAGTACTTC. The V call is TRBV9, the J call TRBJ2-7; D is undetermined. Germline CDR1 SGDLS, CDR2 YYNGEE. Trimming left V 0 bases short and J 2 bases short, with 9 bases between. The CDR3 is 14 residues long.

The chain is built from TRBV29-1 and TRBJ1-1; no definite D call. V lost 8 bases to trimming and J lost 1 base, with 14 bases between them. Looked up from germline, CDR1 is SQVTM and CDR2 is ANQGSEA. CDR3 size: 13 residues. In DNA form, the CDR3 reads TGCAGCATTTGGCGCAGCACGAACACTGAAGCTTTCTTT. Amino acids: CSIWRSTNTEAFF.

CDR3 residues: CASSRSEVGVYEQYF. Here the CDR3 DNA reads TGTGCCAGCAGCCGTTCTGAGGTGGGGGTCTACGAGCAGTACTTC. This chain links TRBV5-4 with TRBJ2-7, with D tentatively TRBD1 or TRBD2 (5 bases each). Germline V lookup: CDR1 SGHNT, CDR2 YYREEE (reference sequence). This CDR3 contains 15 residues. Trimming left V 4 bases short and J 3 bases short, with 17 bases between.

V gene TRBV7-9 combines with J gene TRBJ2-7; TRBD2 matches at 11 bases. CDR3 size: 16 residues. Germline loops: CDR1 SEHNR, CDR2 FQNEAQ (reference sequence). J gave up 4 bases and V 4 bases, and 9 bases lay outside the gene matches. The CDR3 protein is CASSSRLAGYPYEQYF. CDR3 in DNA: TGTGCCAGCAGCTCACGACTAGCGGGATACCCTTACGAGCAGTACTTC.

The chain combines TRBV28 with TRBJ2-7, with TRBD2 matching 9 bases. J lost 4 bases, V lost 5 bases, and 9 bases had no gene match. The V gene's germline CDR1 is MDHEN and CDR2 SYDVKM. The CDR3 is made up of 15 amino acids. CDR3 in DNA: TGTGCCAGCAGTCTATTAGCGGGAGAGTTTTACGAGCAGTACTTC. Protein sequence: CASSLLAGEFYEQYF. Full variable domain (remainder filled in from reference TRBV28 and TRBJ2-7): DVKVTQSSRYLVKRTGEKVFLECVQDMDHENMFWYRQDPGLGLRLIYFSYDVKMKEKGDIPEGYSVSREKKERFSLILESASTNQTSMYLCASSLLAGEFYEQYFGPGTRLTVT.

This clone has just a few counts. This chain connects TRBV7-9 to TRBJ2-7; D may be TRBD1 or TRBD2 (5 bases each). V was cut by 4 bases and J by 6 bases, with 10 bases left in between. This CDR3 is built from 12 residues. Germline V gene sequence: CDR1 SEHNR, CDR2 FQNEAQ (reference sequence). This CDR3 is CASSWGSAEQYF. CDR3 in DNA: TGTGCCAGCAGCTGGGGGTCGGCCGAGCAGTACTTC.

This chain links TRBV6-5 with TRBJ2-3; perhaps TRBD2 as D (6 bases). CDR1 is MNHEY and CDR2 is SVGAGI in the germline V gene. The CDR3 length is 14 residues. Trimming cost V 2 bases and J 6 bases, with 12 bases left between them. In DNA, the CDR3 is TGTGCCAGCAGTTACGGAGGGTTTGCGGATACGCAGTATTTT. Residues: CASSYGGFADTQYF.

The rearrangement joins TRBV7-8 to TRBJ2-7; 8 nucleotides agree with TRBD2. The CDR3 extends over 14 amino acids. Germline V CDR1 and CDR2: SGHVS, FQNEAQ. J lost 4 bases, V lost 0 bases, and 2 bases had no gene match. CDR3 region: CASSLAGTRYEQYF. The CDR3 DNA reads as TGTGCCAGCAGCTTAGCCGGGACTAGGTACGAGCAGTACTTC.

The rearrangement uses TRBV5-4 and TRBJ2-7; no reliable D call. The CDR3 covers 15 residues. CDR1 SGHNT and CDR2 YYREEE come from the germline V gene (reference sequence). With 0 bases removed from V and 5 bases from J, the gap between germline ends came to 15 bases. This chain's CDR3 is CASSLDHDLVHEQYF. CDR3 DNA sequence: TGTGCCAGCAGCTTGGATCACGACCTAGTCCACGAGCAGTACTTC.

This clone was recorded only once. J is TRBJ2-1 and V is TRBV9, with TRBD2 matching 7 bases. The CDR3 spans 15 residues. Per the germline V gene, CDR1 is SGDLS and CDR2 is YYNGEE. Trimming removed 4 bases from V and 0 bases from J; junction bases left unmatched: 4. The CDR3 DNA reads TGTGCCAGCAGCCCCAGCGGGACCTCCTACAATGAGCAGTTCTTC. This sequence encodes CASSPSGTSYNEQFF.

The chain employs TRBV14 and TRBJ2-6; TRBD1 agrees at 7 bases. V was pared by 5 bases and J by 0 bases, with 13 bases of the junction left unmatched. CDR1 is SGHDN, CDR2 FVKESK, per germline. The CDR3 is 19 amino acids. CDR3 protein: CASSKMGPGGFSGANVLTF. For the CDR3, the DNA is TGTGCCAGCAGCAAAATGGGGCCAGGGGGTTTCTCTGGGGCCAACGTCCTGACTTTC.

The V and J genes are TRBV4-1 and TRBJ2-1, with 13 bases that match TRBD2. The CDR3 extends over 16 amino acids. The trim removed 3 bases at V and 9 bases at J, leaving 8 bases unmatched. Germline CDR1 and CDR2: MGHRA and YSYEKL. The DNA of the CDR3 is TGCGCCAGCAGCCACTCACTAGCGGGAGGGCAGGCTGAGCAGTTCTTC. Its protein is CASSHSLAGGQAEQFF.

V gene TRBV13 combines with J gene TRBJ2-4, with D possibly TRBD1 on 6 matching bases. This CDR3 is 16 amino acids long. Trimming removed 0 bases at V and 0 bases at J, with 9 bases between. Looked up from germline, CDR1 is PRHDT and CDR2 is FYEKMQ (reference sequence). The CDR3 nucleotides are TGTGCCAGCAGCTTAGGGTGGGGGCGAGCCAAAAACATTCAGTACTTC. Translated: CASSLGWGRAKNIQYF. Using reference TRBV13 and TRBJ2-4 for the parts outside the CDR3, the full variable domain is AAGVIQSPRHLIKEKRETATLKCYPIPRHDTVYWYQQGPGQDPQFLISFYEKMQSDKGSIPDRFSAQQFSDYHSELNMSSLELGDSALYFCASSLGWGRAKNIQYFGAGTRLSVL.

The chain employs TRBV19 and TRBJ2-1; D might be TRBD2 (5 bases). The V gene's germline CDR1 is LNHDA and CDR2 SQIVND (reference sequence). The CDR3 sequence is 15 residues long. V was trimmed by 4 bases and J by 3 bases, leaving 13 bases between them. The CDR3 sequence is CASSSTLRGYNEQFF. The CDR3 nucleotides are TGTGCCAGTAGTAGCACCCTCCGGGGCTACAATGAGCAGTTCTTC.

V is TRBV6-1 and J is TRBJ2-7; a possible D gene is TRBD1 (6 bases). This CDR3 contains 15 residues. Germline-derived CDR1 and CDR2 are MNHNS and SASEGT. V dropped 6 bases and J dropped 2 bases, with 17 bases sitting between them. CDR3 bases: TGTGCCAGCAGAAAGGAGGTCGGGGACACCTACGAGCAGTACTTC. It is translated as CASRKEVGDTYEQYF.

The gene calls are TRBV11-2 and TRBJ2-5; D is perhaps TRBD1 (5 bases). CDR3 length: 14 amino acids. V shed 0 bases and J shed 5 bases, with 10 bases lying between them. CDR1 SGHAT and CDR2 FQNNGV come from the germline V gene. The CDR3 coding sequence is TGTGCCAGCAGCTTAGAGGCAGGGCGGGAGACCCAGTACTTC. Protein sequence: CASSLEAGRETQYF.

For the CDR3, the DNA is TGTGCCAGCAGCTTAAGGGCTAGCGGGGCGGAAAACATTCAGTACTTC. Its translation is CASSLRASGAENIQYF. This rearrangement joins TRBV7-8 to TRBJ2-4, with 9 bases fitting TRBD2. CDR3 size: 16 residues. Trimming removed 2 bases from V and 5 bases from J; junction bases left unmatched: 7. CDR1 and CDR2 from the germline V gene are SGHVS and FQNEAQ.

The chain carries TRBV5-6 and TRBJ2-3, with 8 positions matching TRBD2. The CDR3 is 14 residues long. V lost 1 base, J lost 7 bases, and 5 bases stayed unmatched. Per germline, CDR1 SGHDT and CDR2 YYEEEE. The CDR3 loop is CASSLWGLENTQYF. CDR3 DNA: TGTGCCAGCAGCTTGTGGGGACTAGAGAATACGCAGTATTTT. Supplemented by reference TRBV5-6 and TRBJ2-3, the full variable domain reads DAGVTQSPTHLIKTRGQQVTLRCSPKSGHDTVSWYQQALGQGPQFIFQYYEEEERQRGNFPDRFSGHQFPNYSSELNVNALLLGDSALYLCASSLWGLENTQYFGPGTRLTVL.

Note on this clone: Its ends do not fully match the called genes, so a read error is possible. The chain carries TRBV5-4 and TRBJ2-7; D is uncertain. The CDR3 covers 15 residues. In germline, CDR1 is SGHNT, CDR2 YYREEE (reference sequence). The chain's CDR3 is CASSKPNSNSDEQYF. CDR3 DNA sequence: TGTGCCAGCAGCAAGCCCAATAGTAACTCCGACGAGCAGTACTTC. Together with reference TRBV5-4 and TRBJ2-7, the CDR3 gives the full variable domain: ETGVTQSPTHLIKTRGQQVTLRCSSQSGHNTVSWYQQALGQGPQFIFQYYREEENGRGNFPPRFSGLQFPNYSSELNVNALELDDSALYLCASSKPNSNSDEQYFGPGTRLTVT.

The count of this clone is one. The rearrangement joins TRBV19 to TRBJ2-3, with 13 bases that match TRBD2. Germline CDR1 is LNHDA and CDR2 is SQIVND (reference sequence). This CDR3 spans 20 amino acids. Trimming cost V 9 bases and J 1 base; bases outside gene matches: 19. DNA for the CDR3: TGTGCCAGCAAAGTGGGAGAACTAGCGGGAGGGCCCCTAGGCACAGATACGCAGTATTTT. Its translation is CASKVGELAGGPLGTDTQYF.

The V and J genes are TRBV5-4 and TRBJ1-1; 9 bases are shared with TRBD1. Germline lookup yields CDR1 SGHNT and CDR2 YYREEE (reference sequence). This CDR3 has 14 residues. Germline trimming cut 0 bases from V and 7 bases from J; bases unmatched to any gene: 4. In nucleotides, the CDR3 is TGTGCCAGCAGCTTGGCGGACAGGGGCAGTGAAGCTTTCTTT. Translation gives CASSLADRGSEAFF.